A selection of T cell receptor beta chains follows, all from one sample in a study of CD8+CD57+ T cells in acquired aplastic anemia. TCRdb reprocessed the reads with MiXCR, giving one entry per CDR3 protein. The sample contains some 200,000 distinct CDR3 sequences, around 60% of which appear only once. The sample was sorted CD4+, CD8+, or CD8+CD57+ T cells (not recorded which) from PBMCs. The origin of the receptors is a human donor in good health. CDR3s include the opening cysteine and the closing phenylalanine or tryptophan. Each record gives: J gene, clone size, V gene, D gene, CDR3 protein, CDR3 DNA. A D gene is named only where the DNA matches it firmly. The listing skips clone size in some rows; elsewhere it reads once, few, many or a size class.

>TRBJ2-7|once|TRBV6-5|TRBD2
CASSLGTSGEITYEQYF
TGTGCCAGCAGTCTAGGGACTAGCGGGGAGATTACCTACGAGCAGTACTTC
>TRBJ2-4|-|TRBV7-2|TRBD1
CASSLRQGDLNIQYF
TGTGCCAGCAGCCTCCGACAGGGTGACTTGAACATTCAGTACTTC
>TRBJ1-2|-|TRBV2|-
CASSEEGSYGYTF
TGTGCCAGCAGTGAAGAAGGGTCCTATGGCTACACCTTC
>TRBJ2-2|many|TRBV2|-
CASLVQGQTNTGELFF
TGTGCCAGCCTCGTACAGGGCCAGACGAACACCGGGGAGCTGTTTTTT
>TRBJ2-2|-|TRBV30|-
CAWGEGGTGELFF
TGTGCCTGGGGCGAGGGGGGCACCGGGGAGCTGTTTTTT
>TRBJ2-1|-|TRBV20-1|-
CSARNSNEQFF
TGCAGTGCTAGGAATAGTAATGAGCAGTTCTTC
>TRBJ2-3|once|TRBV2|-
CASSDRSGGGTDTQYF
TGTGCCAGCAGTGACAGGTCTGGGGGCGGCACAGATACGCAGTATTTT
>TRBJ2-3|-|TRBV10-3|TRBD2
CAISAGLAGGRDTQYF
TGTGCCATCAGTGCCGGACTAGCGGGAGGTCGGGATACGCAGTATTTT
>TRBJ1-1|-|TRBV29-1|-
CSLKGLVAFF
TGCAGCTTGAAGGGCCTGGTAGCTTTCTTT
>TRBJ1-2|many|TRBV5-1|-
CAPEGNYGYTF
TGCGCCCCCGAGGGAAACTATGGCTACACCTTC
>TRBJ1-1|-|TRBV29-1|-
CSVEDAGVNTEAFF
TGCAGCGTTGAAGATGCTGGGGTGAACACTGAAGCTTTCTTT
>TRBJ2-6|-|TRBV2|-
CASSLQLSGANVLTF
TGTGCCAGCAGTCTACAGCTCTCTGGGGCCAACGTCCTGACTTTC
>TRBJ2-7|-|TRBV10-3|TRBD1
CAATTGTPYEQYF
TGTGCCGCAACGACAGGGACCCCCTACGAGCAGTACTTC
>TRBJ1-6|-|TRBV19|-
CASSIDNRKHNSPLHF
TGTGCCAGTAGTATCGACAACCGGAAACATAATTCACCCCTCCACTTT
>TRBJ1-2|-|TRBV24-1|TRBD1
CATSGPRPGGYGYTF
TGTGCCACCAGTGGTCCGAGACCAGGGGGGTATGGCTACACCTTC
>TRBJ1-1|many|TRBV15|TRBD1
CATSSDRVDTEAFF
TGTGCCACCAGCAGCGACAGGGTTGACACTGAAGCTTTCTTT
>TRBJ1-4|many|TRBV19|-
CASSHTGTAATNEKLFF
TGTGCCAGTAGTCACACGGGAACCGCTGCAACTAATGAAAAACTGTTTTTT